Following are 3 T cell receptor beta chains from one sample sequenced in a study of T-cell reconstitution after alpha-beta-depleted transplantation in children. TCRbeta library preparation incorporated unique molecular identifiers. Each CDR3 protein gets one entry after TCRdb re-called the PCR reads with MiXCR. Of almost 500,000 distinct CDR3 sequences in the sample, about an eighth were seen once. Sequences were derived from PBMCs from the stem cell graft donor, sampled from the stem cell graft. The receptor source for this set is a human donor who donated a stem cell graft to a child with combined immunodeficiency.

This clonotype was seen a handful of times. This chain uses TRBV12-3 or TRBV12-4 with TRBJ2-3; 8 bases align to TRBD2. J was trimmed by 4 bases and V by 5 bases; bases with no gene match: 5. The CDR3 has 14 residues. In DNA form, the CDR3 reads TGTGCCAGCAGTACAGCGGGAGTGGCAGATACGCAGTATTTT. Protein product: CASSTAGVADTQYF.

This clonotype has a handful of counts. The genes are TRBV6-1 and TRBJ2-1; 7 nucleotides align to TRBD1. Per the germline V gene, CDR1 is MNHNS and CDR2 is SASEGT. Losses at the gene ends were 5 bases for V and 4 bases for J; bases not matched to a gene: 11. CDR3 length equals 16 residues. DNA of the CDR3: TGTGCCAGCAGTCTAGGGACAGCTTGGGTGTACAATGAGCAGTTCTTC. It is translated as CASSLGTAWVYNEQFF.

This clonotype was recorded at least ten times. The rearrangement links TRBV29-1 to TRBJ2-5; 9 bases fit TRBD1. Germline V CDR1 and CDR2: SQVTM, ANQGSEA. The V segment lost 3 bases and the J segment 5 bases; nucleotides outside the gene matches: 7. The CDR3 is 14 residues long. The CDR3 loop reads CSVDPQGASETQYF. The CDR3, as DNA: TGCAGCGTTGACCCACAGGGGGCAAGTGAGACCCAGTACTTC.